The 17 T cell receptor beta chains below all came from one sample that was sequenced in a study of response to subunit inactivated influenza vaccine. MiXCR was run by TCRdb on the RT-PCR reads, yielding one entry per CDR3 protein. The table includes around 650,000 distinct CDR3 sequences, about 15% detected once. The source was PBMCs from blood, collected 11 to 12 days after vaccination. The receptors were gathered from a man in his fifties or sixties who received an inactivated influenza vaccine.

This clonotype turned up a few times. The V and J genes are TRBV12-3 or TRBV12-4 and TRBJ2-5; D is tentatively TRBD1 or TRBD2 (5 bases each). This CDR3 has 16 residues. Deletions cut 3 bases from V and 2 bases from J, with 16 bases between. The CDR3 spells CASSFRLARGQETQYF. Here the CDR3 DNA reads TGTGCCAGCAGTTTTAGGCTAGCTAGGGGACAAGAGACCCAGTACTTC.

This clonotype was counted at least ten times. The V and J genes are TRBV28 and TRBJ1-1; D is possibly TRBD1 (5 bases). Germline V gene data show CDR1 as MDHEN and CDR2 as SYDVKM. The CDR3 sequence is 14 residues long. Trimming took off 6 bases at V and 3 bases at J, with 14 bases between the two ends. The CDR3 DNA follows: TGTGCCAGCAGCTCCCTGGGGGAGGACACTGAAGCTTTCTTT. Amino acids: CASSSLGEDTEAFF.

The chain couples TRBV5-4 to TRBJ2-1; weak D call: TRBD1 (6 bases). The V end was cut by 4 bases, the J end by 0 bases, with 14 bases between. CDR1 is SGHNT, CDR2 YYREEE, per germline (reference sequence). This CDR3 has 16 amino acids. CDR3 nucleotides: TGTGCCAGCAGCCCAGAGACAGGTTACTCCTACAATGAGCAGTTCTTC. As protein: CASSPETGYSYNEQFF.

There are a few counts of this clonotype. V usage is TRBV20-1 and J usage is TRBJ2-7; D may be TRBD1 or TRBD2 (5 bases each). CDR3 length: 12 residues. The germline gives CDR1 DFQATT, CDR2 SNEGSKA (reference sequence). The CDR3 DNA is TGCAGCCCCCGGGACGGACCCTACGAGCAGTACTTC. It codes for CSPRDGPYEQYF.

The DNA for the CDR3 is TGTGCCATCAGCGGACAGGGTTCGCAGTATTTT. It specifies CAISGQGSQYF. The chain combines TRBV10-3 with TRBJ2-3, with 8 bases lining up with TRBD1. V lost 6 bases, J lost 10 bases, and 3 bases stayed unmatched. The CDR3 contains 11 residues. CDR1 and CDR2 (germline): ENHRY, SYGVKD.

CDR3 loop: CASSSSVNKGSSNQPQHF. The DNA of the CDR3 is TGTGCCAGCAGCTCCTCCGTTAACAAGGGGTCTAGCAATCAGCCCCAGCATTTT. The V and J genes are TRBV11-1 and TRBJ1-5; possible D gene TRBD1, 5 bases. The germline V gene encodes CDR1 SGHAT and CDR2 FQDESV (reference sequence). This CDR3 comprises 18 residues. V was shortened by 4 bases and J by 0 bases, with 19 bases between the two germline ends.

The chain is built from TRBV25-1 and TRBJ2-7; 7 bases are shared with TRBD1. Germline CDR1 MGHDK, CDR2 SYGVNS. This CDR3 comprises 14 residues. The ends lost 6 bases at V and 0 bases at J; junction bases unmatched: 5. In DNA form, the CDR3 reads TGTGCCAGCAGCTGGACAGGAATCTCCTACGAGCAGTACTTC. Its protein is CASSWTGISYEQYF.

V is TRBV6-2 or TRBV6-3 and J is TRBJ1-5; D gene ambiguous. CDR3 length: 16 amino acids. Deletions cut 0 bases from V and 0 bases from J, with 9 bases between. Germline values: CDR1 MNHEY, CDR2 SVGEGT. This CDR3 is CASSYSDGYSNQPQHF. In DNA form, the CDR3 reads TGTGCCAGCAGTTACTCTGATGGCTATAGCAATCAGCCCCAGCATTTT.

The chain couples TRBV6-1 to TRBJ2-7; TRBD1 matches at 11 bases. The CDR3 covers 16 residues. Germline assignment: CDR1 MNHNS and CDR2 SASEGT. The trim removed 5 bases at V and 6 bases at J, leaving 12 bases unmatched. The CDR3 protein is CASSTVPGQGVLEQYF. CDR3 in DNA: TGTGCCAGCAGTACCGTCCCGGGACAGGGGGTACTCGAGCAGTACTTC.

The sample holds a few counts of this clonotype. The chain uses TRBV20-1 and TRBJ2-2; D is unresolved. V lost 0 bases to trimming and J lost 4 bases, with 12 bases between them. Germline CDR1 and CDR2: DFQATT and SNEGSKA (reference sequence). CDR3 length: 15 residues. The CDR3 nucleotides read TGCAGTGCTAGAGATCCCCCGTCGAGCACCGGGGAGCTGTTTTTT. It codes for CSARDPPSSTGELFF.

Comment on this clonotype: A much larger clone sits a single nucleotide away, making a read error possible. V and J are TRBV12-3 or TRBV12-4 and TRBJ1-5, with TRBD1 matching over 9 bases. This CDR3 contains 15 residues. CDR3 coding DNA: TGTGCCAGCAGTTTAACAGGGGGCGGCAATCAGCCCCAGGATTTT. It yields the protein CASSLTGGGNQPQDF.

The J gene is TRBJ2-3, the V gene TRBV7-2; TRBD2 is a possible D gene (6 bases). The germline V gene encodes CDR1 SGHTA and CDR2 FQGNSA. The CDR3 sequence is 14 residues long. V gave up 5 bases and J gave up 4 bases, with 13 bases separating them. In DNA form, the CDR3 reads TGTGCCAGCAGCCAACGAGCGGGCCCAGATACGCAGTATTTT. It codes for CASSQRAGPDTQYF. Based on the CDR3 plus reference TRBV7-2 and TRBJ2-3, the full variable domain is GAGVSQSPSNKVTEKGKDVELRCDPISGHTALYWYRQSLGQGLEFLIYFQGNSAPDKSGLPSDRFSAERTGGSVSTLTIQRTQQEDSAVYLCASSQRAGPDTQYFGPGTRLTVL.

This clonotype has a single count. The chain employs TRBV2 and TRBJ2-3, with D perhaps TRBD1 (6 bases). Looked up from germline, CDR1 is SNHLY and CDR2 is FYNNEI. Trimming shortened V by 6 bases and J by 0 bases, and 13 bases separated the two germline ends. The CDR3 extends over 15 amino acids. The CDR3 is CASSAQGLSTDTQYF. The DNA of the CDR3 is TGTGCCAGCAGCGCCCAGGGGCTTAGCACAGATACGCAGTATTTT.

The chain recombines TRBV28 with TRBJ2-6; the match to TRBD1 covers 7 bases. V lost 1 base to trimming and J lost 2 bases; unmatched junction nucleotides: 8. CDR1 is MDHEN and CDR2 is SYDVKM in the germline V gene. CDR3 size: 18 residues. The CDR3 sequence: CASSLFVRGTPGANVLTF. In DNA, the CDR3 is TGTGCCAGCAGTTTATTTGTCAGGGGGACCCCTGGGGCCAACGTCCTGACTTTC.

This chain links TRBV2 with TRBJ2-1; 9 bases match TRBD1. The CDR3 totals 15 residues. The V segment lost 6 bases and the J segment 2 bases; nucleotides outside the gene matches: 5. CDR1 is SNHLY, CDR2 FYNNEI, per germline. The CDR3 DNA reads as TGTGCCAGCAGGTTGGACAGGGGAGCCTACAATGAGCAGTTCTTC. Protein product: CASRLDRGAYNEQFF.

This clonotype has a count of ten or more. The rearrangement joins TRBV29-1 to TRBJ1-2; possibly TRBD1 for D (6 bases). The CDR3 spans 13 residues. Trimming took off 6 bases at V and 8 bases at J, with 19 bases between the two ends. Germline-derived CDR1 and CDR2 are SQVTM and ANQGSEA. For the CDR3, the DNA is TGCAGCGTCGTGACAGGAACAAGCCTGGGCTACACCTTC. Its protein is CSVVTGTSLGYTF.

Regarding this clonotype: This may be a read error, as it is one base from a much larger clone. The chain uses TRBV6-2 or TRBV6-3 and TRBJ2-2; D gene uncertain. CDR1 is MNHEY and CDR2 is SVGEGT in the germline V gene. The CDR3 consists of 13 residues. The CDR3, as DNA: TGTGTCAGCAGTTTCGCGAACACCGGGGAGCTGTTTTTT. It specifies CVSSFANTGELFF.